These 24 T cell receptor beta chains originate from one sample sequenced in a study of regulatory T cells in long-lasting Graves disease. Described time point: newly diagnosed GD, antithyroid drugs for less than 3 months. Extracted PBMC RNA gave rise to the TCR library. Library construction for TCR beta used iRepertoire HTBI primers and Arm-PCR of CDR3 regions. Via MiXCR, TCRdb re-called the multiplex PCR reads, giving one row per CDR3 protein. The sample holds 550,000 to 650,000 distinct CDR3 sequences; about 16% are singletons and the top ten take around 11%. This same sample was also part of a study on T cells in Graves' hyperthyroidism and ophthalmopathy.

Sequenced material: peripheral blood mononuclear cells (PBMCs), taken at new diagnosis, from a patient treated with antithyroid drugs. The receptors originated from a man aged 18 to 30 with Graves disease.

The rearrangement joins TRBV11-2 to TRBJ2-1; 7 nucleotides agree with TRBD1. Germline CDR1 SGHAT, CDR2 FQNNGV. The CDR3 is 16 residues long. Unmatched junction bases numbered 7, after V lost 1 base and J lost 4 bases. CDR3 sequence: CASSLGQGVPYNEQFF. DNA for the CDR3: TGTGCCAGCAGCTTAGGGCAGGGGGTTCCGTACAATGAGCAGTTCTTC.

This chain uses TRBV5-1 with TRBJ2-2, with TRBD1 matching 7 bases. The V and J ends lost 2 bases and 6 bases, in that order; junction bases with no gene match: 7. The CDR3 extends over 15 amino acids. CDR1 is SGHRS, CDR2 YFSETQ, per germline. CDR3 loop: CASSFQGVDSGELFF. As DNA, the CDR3 is TGCGCCAGCAGCTTTCAGGGGGTCGACTCCGGGGAGCTGTTTTTT.

As regards this clonotype: A much larger clone sits a single nucleotide away, making a read error possible. The chain links TRBV5-1 to TRBJ2-1; D is unclear. Germline V gene sequence: CDR1 SGHRS, CDR2 YFSETQ. CDR3 size: 14 residues. The DNA of the CDR3 is TGTGCCAGCAGAACCGGTGGGCCCTACAATGAGCAGCTCTTC. This translates into CASRTGGPYNEQLF.

This clonotype was counted ten times or more. The CDR3 region has the DNA TGTGCCAGCAGGAACCGGGACAGGCTGTACCAAGAGACCCAGTACTTC. Translation: CASRNRDRLYQETQYF. The genes are TRBV28 and TRBJ2-5; 8 nucleotides match TRBD1. The V gene end was trimmed by 6 bases and the J gene end by 0 bases; junction bases not matched to a gene: 9. Germline V gene lookup returns CDR1 MDHEN and CDR2 SYDVKM. This CDR3 region has 16 residues.

This chain joins TRBV9 and TRBJ2-5; maybe TRBD2 (6 bases). The CDR3 consists of 14 residues. Germline values: CDR1 SGDLS, CDR2 YYNGEE. V was pared by 3 bases and J by 1 base, with 10 bases between. The CDR3 region is CASSAFGGQETQYF. CDR3 DNA: TGTGCCAGCAGCGCCTTCGGGGGCCAAGAGACCCAGTACTTC.

Ten or more counts support this clonotype. The chain employs TRBV25-1 and TRBJ2-2, with TRBD1 matching 12 bases. The CDR3 sequence is 18 residues long. The ends lost 8 bases at V and 4 bases at J; junction bases unmatched: 14. CDR1 and CDR2 (germline): MGHDK, SYGVNS. The CDR3 is CASGRAGTGGFGTGELFF. CDR3 nucleotides: TGTGCCAGCGGGCGGGCCGGGACAGGGGGCTTCGGCACCGGGGAGCTGTTTTTT.

This clonotype was seen ten or more times. The chain carries TRBV20-1 and TRBJ2-7; D not certain. CDR1 and CDR2 (germline): DFQATT, SNEGSKA (reference sequence). The CDR3 has 14 residues. Trimming shortened V by 3 bases and J by 2 bases, and 14 bases separated the two germline ends. The CDR3 sequence: CSASPLDVTYEQYF. Here the CDR3 DNA reads TGCAGTGCTAGCCCCCTTGACGTTACCTACGAGCAGTACTTC.

This clonotype was recorded a few times. V and J are TRBV4-1 and TRBJ1-5; TRBD1 is a possible D gene (6 bases). Looked up from germline, CDR1 is MGHRA and CDR2 is YSYEKL. Trimming left V 3 bases short and J 6 bases short, with 15 bases between. The length of the CDR3 is 15 residues. The CDR3 spells CASSQALGGGQPQHF. DNA for the CDR3: TGCGCCAGCAGCCAGGCTCTAGGGGGAGGTCAGCCCCAGCATTTT.

In its sample, this clonotype was seen many times. This rearrangement joins TRBV12-3 or TRBV12-4 to TRBJ2-7; possibly TRBD2 for D (6 bases). Deletions cut 4 bases from V and 0 bases from J, with 10 bases between. This CDR3 is 14 amino acids long. The DNA of the CDR3 is TGTGCCAGCAGTTACGGGAGTAGCTCCTACGAGCAGTACTTC. Translation gives CASSYGSSSYEQYF.

This clonotype turned up a few times. J is TRBJ2-7 and V is TRBV20-1; TRBD2 matches at 11 bases. CDR1 is DFQATT and CDR2 is SNEGSKA in the germline V gene (reference sequence). The CDR3 has 15 amino acids. V shed 0 bases, J shed 5 bases, and the junction held 6 bases outside the gene matches. The CDR3 DNA is TGCAGTGCTAGAGATCCTAGACTAGCGGGAAACGAGCAGTACTTC. It codes for CSARDPRLAGNEQYF.

This clonotype was seen a few times. The chain recombines TRBV20-1 with TRBJ2-7; D is possibly TRBD1 (6 bases). This CDR3 is built from 14 residues. From germline, CDR1 is DFQATT and CDR2 SNEGSKA (reference sequence). V was clipped by 5 bases and J by 2 bases, with 16 bases between them. The CDR3 is CSAPPTGHPYEQYF. The CDR3 DNA is TGCAGTGCTCCCCCCACGGGACACCCCTACGAGCAGTACTTC.

As for this clonotype: Since a much larger clone is just one base distant, this may be a read error. The chain has TRBV3-1 and TRBJ2-1, with TRBD1 identical over 7 bases. Germline V CDR1 and CDR2: LGHDT, YNNKEL (reference sequence). This CDR3 spans 16 amino acids. V lost 5 bases and J lost 4; bases outside the gene matches: 11. Here the CDR3 DNA reads TGTGCCAGCAGCTCTGAAAGGGGGCGCGGTTACAATGAGCAGTTCTTC. Residues: CASSSERGRGYNEQFF.

This clonotype has just a few counts. The rearrangement links TRBV15 to TRBJ1-3, with D unresolved. V gave up 4 bases and J gave up 0 bases, with 7 bases separating them. The germline V gene has CDR1 LNHNV and CDR2 YYDKDF (reference sequence). CDR3 length equals 14 residues. The DNA of the CDR3 is TGTGCCACCAGCATGAGGAGCTCTGGAAACACCATATATTTT. Translated, it gives CATSMRSSGNTIYF.

The rearrangement joins TRBV20-1 to TRBJ2-7, with 7 bases aligning to TRBD2. Germline CDR1 reads DFQATT; CDR2 reads SNEGSKA (reference sequence). The CDR3 spans 15 residues. Trimming took 7 bases from V and 3 from J; bases not matched to a gene: 15. The CDR3, as DNA: TGCAGTGTTAGTGGGGGAGGGCTAGCGGACTACGAGCAGTACTTC. It specifies CSVSGGGLADYEQYF.

In this sample, this clonotype turned up many times. V gene TRBV6-2 or TRBV6-3 combines with J gene TRBJ2-1, with D possibly matching TRBD2 (5 bases). The V and J ends lost 2 bases and 8 bases respectively, with 10 bases between them. CDR1 is MNHEY, CDR2 SVGEGT, per germline. CDR3 length equals 13 residues. The CDR3 DNA follows: TGTGCCAGCAGTTACGGCTTCGGGGATGAGCAGTTCTTC. Translating gives CASSYGFGDEQFF.

Ten or more counts support this clonotype. CDR3 DNA sequence: TGTGCCAGGCGCTATGCCGGGGAGCTGTTTTTT. It encodes CARRYAGELFF. The chain carries TRBV2 and TRBJ2-2, with D unresolved. From germline, CDR1 is SNHLY and CDR2 FYNNEI. The CDR3 extends over 11 amino acids. Trimming removed 9 bases at V and 6 bases at J, with 8 bases between.

This clonotype was found many times. V gene TRBV6-2 or TRBV6-3 combines with J gene TRBJ2-7, with 8 bases aligning to TRBD1. The V gene's germline CDR1 is MNHEY and CDR2 SVGEGT. The CDR3 is 15 residues long. V shed 0 bases, J shed 2 bases, and the junction held 3 bases outside the gene matches. The CDR3 spells CASSYSPDRAYEQYF. CDR3 bases: TGTGCCAGCAGTTACTCCCCGGACAGGGCCTACGAGCAGTACTTC.

This clonotype was observed at least ten times. The chain combines TRBV28 with TRBJ1-4; perhaps TRBD1 as D (6 bases). The CDR3 has 15 amino acids. V lost 5 bases, J lost 4 bases, and 14 bases lay in between. Germline values: CDR1 MDHEN, CDR2 SYDVKM. The CDR3 nucleotides read TGTGCCAGCAGTCCCAGGACAGAAAGTAATGAAAAACTGTTTTTT. Translating it yields CASSPRTESNEKLFF.

This clonotype was recorded at least ten times. V and J are TRBV28 and TRBJ2-6, with D uncertain. The CDR3 totals 14 residues. The V end lost 3 bases, the J end lost 1 base, and 4 bases lay between the germline ends. Germline values: CDR1 MDHEN, CDR2 SYDVKM. The CDR3, as DNA: TGTGCCAGCAGTTTGTGGTCTGGGGCCAACGTCCTGACTTTC. This sequence encodes CASSLWSGANVLTF. Drawing the rest from reference TRBV28 and TRBJ2-6, the complete variable domain is DVKVTQSSRYLVKRTGEKVFLECVQDMDHENMFWYRQDPGLGLRLIYFSYDVKMKEKGDIPEGYSVSREKKERFSLILESASTNQTSMYLCASSLWSGANVLTFGAGSRLTVL.

This clonotype showed up many times. This rearrangement joins TRBV7-8 to TRBJ1-1; maybe TRBD1 (5 bases). From germline, CDR1 is SGHVS and CDR2 FQNEAQ. Trimming left V 3 bases short and J 5 bases short, with 16 bases between. The CDR3 contains 15 residues. The CDR3 sequence: CASSLAGGLGTEAFF. The CDR3 nucleotides are TGTGCCAGCAGCTTGGCCGGGGGACTCGGAACTGAAGCTTTCTTT.

This clonotype has just a few counts. The chain carries TRBV5-1 and TRBJ1-3; D is unresolved. Trimming removed 0 bases from V and 0 bases from J, with 10 bases in between. Germline CDR1 SGHRS, CDR2 YFSETQ. The CDR3 runs 16 residues. The CDR3 spells CASSLADTRSGNTIYF. In nucleotides, the CDR3 is TGCGCCAGCAGCTTGGCCGACACACGCTCTGGAAACACCATATATTTT.

This clonotype was recorded many times. Mismatch with germline at one junction end may stem from a read error. This chain connects TRBV12-3 or TRBV12-4 to TRBJ1-5, with D maybe TRBD1 (5 bases). This CDR3 is 14 amino acids long. The CDR3 sequence: CASSLGAGGQPQHF. The CDR3 nucleotides read TGCGCCAGCAGCTTGGGTGCGGGGGGTCAGCCCCAGCATTTT.

This clonotype was detected ten times or more. The V call is TRBV28, the J call TRBJ2-7; 10 nucleotides match TRBD2. This CDR3 region has 18 residues. Looked up from germline, CDR1 is MDHEN and CDR2 is SYDVKM. After removal of 3 bases from V and 0 bases from J, the junction contained 11 bases not matched to a gene. The CDR3 here is CASSFSGRWGSSSYEQYF. CDR3 coding DNA: TGTGCCAGCAGTTTTAGCGGGAGGTGGGGGTCAAGCTCCTACGAGCAGTACTTC.

The chain carries TRBV20-1 and TRBJ2-1, with a possible D match to TRBD1 (6 bases). V was shortened by 6 bases and J by 5 bases, with 20 bases between the two germline ends. CDR1 is DFQATT, CDR2 SNEGSKA, per germline (reference sequence). The CDR3 sequence is 15 residues long. In DNA form, the CDR3 reads TGCAGTGCCCGACACGGGGCAGGGGCCAACAATGAGCAGTTCTTC. Translated, it gives CSARHGAGANNEQFF.